This T cell receptor (beta chain) was identified during a study of control samples from healthy donors and cancer patients. The method was immunoSEQ multiplex PCR; TCRdb's version includes in-frame clones alone and lacks a portion of them. The repertoire consists of about 150,000 clones, with approximately 94% occurring once and the leading ten covering 1.1% to 1.5%. V shed 8 bases and J 1 base; nucleotides not matched to a gene: 14. Germline CDR1 and CDR2: SNHLY and FYNNEI. The CDR3 runs to 18 residues. Input material: blood. The TCR was taken from a woman aged 18-29 years in good health. The V and J genes are TRBV2 and TRBJ2-2, with 9 positions matching TRBD2. CDR3 coding DNA: TGTGCCAGCTCCTTCGAGGCCAGCGGGAGGCTGAACACCGGGGAGCTGTTTTTT. Translating gives CASSFEASGRLNTGELFF.